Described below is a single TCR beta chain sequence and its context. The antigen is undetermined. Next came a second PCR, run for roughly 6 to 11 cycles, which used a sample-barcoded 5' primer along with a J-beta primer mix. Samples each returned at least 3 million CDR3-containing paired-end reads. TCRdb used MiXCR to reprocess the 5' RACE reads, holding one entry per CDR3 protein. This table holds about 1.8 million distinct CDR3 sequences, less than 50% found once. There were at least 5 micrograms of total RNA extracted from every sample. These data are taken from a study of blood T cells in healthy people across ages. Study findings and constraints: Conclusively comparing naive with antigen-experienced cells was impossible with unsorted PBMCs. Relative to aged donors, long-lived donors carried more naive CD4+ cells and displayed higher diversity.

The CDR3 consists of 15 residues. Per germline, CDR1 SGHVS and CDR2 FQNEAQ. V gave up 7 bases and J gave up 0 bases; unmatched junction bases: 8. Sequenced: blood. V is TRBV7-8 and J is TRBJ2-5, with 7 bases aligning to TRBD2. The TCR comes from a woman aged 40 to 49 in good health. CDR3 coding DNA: TGTGCCAGCACCCGAACCGGGACTAACCAAGAGACCCAGTACTTC. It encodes CASTRTGTNQETQYF. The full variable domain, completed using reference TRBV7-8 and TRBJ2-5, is GAGVSQSPRYKVAKRGQDVALRCDPISGHVSLFWYQQALGQGPEFLTYFQNEAQLDKSGLPSDRFFAERPEGSVSTLKIQRTQQEDSAVYLCASTRTGTNQETQYFGPGTRLLVL.